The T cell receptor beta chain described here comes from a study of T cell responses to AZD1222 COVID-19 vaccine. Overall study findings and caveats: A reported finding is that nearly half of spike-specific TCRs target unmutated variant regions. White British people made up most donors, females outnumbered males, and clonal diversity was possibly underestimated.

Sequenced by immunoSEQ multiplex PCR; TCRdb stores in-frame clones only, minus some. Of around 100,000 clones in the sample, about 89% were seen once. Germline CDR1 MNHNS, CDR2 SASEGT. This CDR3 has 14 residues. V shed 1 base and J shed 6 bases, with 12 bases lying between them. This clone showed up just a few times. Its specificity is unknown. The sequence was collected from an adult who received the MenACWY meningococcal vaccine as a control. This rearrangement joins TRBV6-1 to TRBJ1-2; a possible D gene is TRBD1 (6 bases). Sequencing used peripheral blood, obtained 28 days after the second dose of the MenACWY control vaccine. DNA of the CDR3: TGTGCCAGCAGTGAAGTGTGGGCAGGGGATGGCTACACCTTC. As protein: CASSEVWAGDGYTF.